This entry describes one T cell receptor beta chain. The antigen it binds to is not known. Base quality data are lacking; no much larger clone is found one base away. The sample comes from a study of T cell repertoires in cytomegalovirus infection (dated by TCRdb to about 2019). A note on the overall study: Donor HLA type was relevant to the analysis, because carriage of CMV infection together with the matching HLA type was indicated by public TCR beta signatures. Summary of the overall study and its limitations: In both this cohort and an independent roughly 350-donor cohort, the cumulative frequency of public TCR beta family members distinguished carriers of CMV infection plus the relevant HLA type. The ex vivo response was dominated by HLA-C-restricted CMV-specific TCR beta clonotypes, which also provided the single most frequent clonotype in two of eight donors.

The instrument was an Illumina HiSeq 1500. TCRdb reprocessed the public reads (quality trimming at Q25 with fastp, clone calling with MiXCR) and kept in-frame beta chains. One record per CDR3 amino acid sequence lists the most common genes and DNA. Present in this sample are around 330,000 distinct CDR3 sequences, roughly 16% of which were seen just once. 12% of the sample is in the top ten clones. V sheds 5 bases and J sheds 3 bases, leaving 9 bases between their ends. Including cysteine and phenylalanine, the CDR3 has 12 amino acids. Of the read, only the CDR3 DNA is kept; its 36 bases are in frame from base 1. Via the germline V gene (reference sequence), CDR1 is DFQATT and CDR2 SNEGSKA.

The sequence links TRBV20-1 to TRBJ2-3; the D gene is unclear. The sequencing input was PBMCs. This sequence was found in a human donor in good health (CMV status not recorded). Some clones in this sample may be carry-over from other donors' samples. The nucleotide sequence is given as TGCAGTGCTTTAGGTTCGACAGATACGCAGTATTTT. Translated, it reads CSALGSTDTQYF.